These T cell receptor beta chains were read from a single sample in a study of blood T cell repertoires in COVID-19. The table came from immunoSEQ multiplex PCR; TCRdb's copy has only in-frame clones and leaves some out. The sample has about 140,000 clones; about 90% are singletons. What was sequenced was peripheral blood. The origin of the receptors is a woman aged 80 or over with acute or convalescent COVID-19. CDR3s include the opening cysteine and the closing phenylalanine or tryptophan. A D gene is named only where the DNA matches it firmly. Expanded clones are given a class, and other clones once, few, many or no size at all.

d_call j_call v_call clone_size cdr3_length cdr3_aa cdr3_nt
TRBD2 TRBJ2-3 TRBV24-1 NA 19 CATSDGLAGGRASTDTQYF TGTGCCACCAGTGATGGCCTAGCGGGGGGCCGGGCTAGCACAGATACGCAGTATTTT
NA TRBJ1-1 TRBV18 NA 13 CASSLSVNTEAFF TGTGCCAGCTCACTCAGCGTGAACACTGAAGCTTTCTTT
NA TRBJ2-4 TRBV10-3 NA 15 CAISEFRGAKNIQYF TGTGCCATCAGTGAGTTCCGGGGAGCCAAAAACATTCAGTACTTC
TRBD1 TRBJ2-3 TRBV7-9 NA 19 CASSLAYGMRGGVGDTQYF TGTGCCAGCAGCTTAGCTTATGGGATGAGAGGGGGCGTGGGAGATACGCAGTATTTT
TRBD1 TRBJ1-3 TRBV10-3 NA 14 CAIRGGADGNTIYF TGTGCCATCAGAGGGGGCGCAGATGGAAACACCATATATTTT
NA TRBJ1-1 TRBV7-9 NA 12 CASSRLGAEAFF TGTGCCAGCAGCCGCCTGGGCGCTGAAGCTTTCTTT
TRBD1 TRBJ2-1 TRBV7-2 NA 13 CASSLDRGNEQFF TGTGCCAGCAGCTTGGACAGGGGGAATGAGCAGTTCTTC
TRBD1 TRBJ2-5 TRBV6-6 NA 12 CASSDRGETQYF TGTGCCAGCAGCGACAGGGGGGAGACCCAGTACTTC
TRBD1 TRBJ1-3 TRBV4-3 NA 19 CASSQVFSGTGVGGNTIYF TGCGCCAGCAGCCAAGTTTTTTCCGGGACAGGGGTTGGTGGAAACACCATATATTTT
TRBD2 TRBJ2-3 TRBV2 once 14 CASRTSGSTDTQYF TGTGCCAGCAGGACTAGCGGGTCGACAGATACGCAGTATTTT
NA TRBJ2-3 TRBV7-9 NA 14 CASSLVVRTDTQYF TGTGCCAGCAGCTTAGTCGTCCGCACAGATACGCAGTATTTT
NA TRBJ2-7 TRBV5-6 NA 13 CASSLPGVDGQYF TGTGCCAGCAGCCTGCCCGGGGTAGACGGGCAGTACTTC
TRBD1 TRBJ1-1 TRBV6-5 NA 14 CASLDRGRGTEAFF TGTGCCAGCCTAGACAGGGGAAGGGGCACTGAAGCTTTCTTT
TRBD1 TRBJ2-5 TRBV5-5 NA 16 CASSLSTGGPPETQYF TGTGCCAGCAGCTTGAGTACAGGGGGCCCACCGGAGACCCAGTACTTC
NA TRBJ1-1 TRBV7-9 once 14 CASSSTDSNTEAFF TGTGCCAGCAGCTCCACGGACTCGAACACTGAAGCTTTCTTT
TRBD1 TRBJ1-1 TRBV29-1 NA 14 CSAVTGGDWTEAFF TGCAGCGCTGTGACAGGGGGCGATTGGACTGAAGCTTTCTTT
NA TRBJ2-5 TRBV7-2 NA 15 CASSLSTGSWETQYF TGTGCCAGCAGCTTAAGCACAGGGTCGTGGGAGACCCAGTACTTC
TRBD1 TRBJ1-1 TRBV18 NA 14 CASSAQGDGTEAFF TGTGCCAGCTCAGCACAGGGGGACGGCACTGAAGCTTTCTTT
NA TRBJ2-3 TRBV5-1 NA 15 CASSLDGTSTDTQYF TGCGCCAGCAGCTTGGACGGGACAAGCACAGATACGCAGTATTTT
TRBD1 TRBJ1-3 TRBV5-1 once 15 CASSFGQASGNTIYF TGCGCCAGCAGCTTCGGACAGGCCTCTGGAAACACCATATATTTT
TRBD1 TRBJ1-2 TRBV6-5 NA 13 CASNPGGGYGYTF TGTGCCAGCAACCCAGGGGGCGGCTATGGCTACACCTTC
NA TRBJ1-4 TRBV30 NA 14 CAWSGPRTNEKLFF TGTGCCTGGAGTGGCCCGCGCACTAATGAAAAACTGTTTTTT
TRBD1 TRBJ1-2 TRBV5-1 NA 15 CASSFSQGANYGYTF TGCGCCAGCAGCTTCTCGCAGGGGGCAAACTATGGCTACACCTTC
NA TRBJ2-2 TRBV18 NA 15 CASSPPRVRTGELFF TGTGCCAGCTCACCACCCAGGGTGCGCACCGGGGAGCTGTTTTTT
TRBD1 TRBJ1-2 TRBV12-3/TRBV12-4 NA 13 CASSLGQNYGYTF TGTGCCAGCAGTCTGGGACAGAACTATGGCTACACCTTC
NA TRBJ2-3 TRBV11-2 NA 17 CASSLGFAGPSTDTQYF TGTGCCAGCAGCTTAGGATTTGCGGGGCCAAGTACAGATACGCAGTATTTT
TRBD1 TRBJ1-2 TRBV4-1 NA 17 CASSQLAGGITGDGYTF TGCGCCAGCAGCCAACTGGCAGGGGGCATCACCGGGGATGGCTACACCTTC
TRBD1 TRBJ1-2 TRBV2 NA 14 CASSEEGANYGYTF TGTGCCAGCAGTGAGGAGGGGGCGAACTATGGCTACACCTTC
NA TRBJ1-2 TRBV5-1 NA 13 CASSLESGFGYTF TGCGCCAGCAGCTTGGAATCCGGGTTTGGCTACACCTTC